Here is one TCR beta chain with its context. The antigen is undetermined. This sample is drawn from a study of T cells in localized non-small cell lung cancer. Study-level points and caveats: Adjacent lung held a median about 57 of the top 100 tumor clones.

Some clones are missing from TCRdb's copy, which holds only in-frame ones; the method was immunoSEQ multiplex PCR. The sample includes about 74,000 clones, approximately 84% seen only once; the top ten take approximately 1.3%. V lost 3 bases to trimming and J lost 7 bases, with 19 bases between them. Germline V gene data show CDR1 as SGHNT and CDR2 as YYREEE (reference sequence). This CDR3 is built from 15 residues. This sequence was found in a female donor of 60 years or more with stage I lung adenocarcinoma. The chain is built from TRBV5-4 and TRBJ1-2; unclear D gene. The sequences come from peripheral blood, collected before any cancer treatment. CDR3 loop: CASSSTSRDPSGYTF. CDR3 nucleotides: TGTGCCAGCAGCTCGACTTCCCGGGATCCCTCTGGCTACACCTTC.